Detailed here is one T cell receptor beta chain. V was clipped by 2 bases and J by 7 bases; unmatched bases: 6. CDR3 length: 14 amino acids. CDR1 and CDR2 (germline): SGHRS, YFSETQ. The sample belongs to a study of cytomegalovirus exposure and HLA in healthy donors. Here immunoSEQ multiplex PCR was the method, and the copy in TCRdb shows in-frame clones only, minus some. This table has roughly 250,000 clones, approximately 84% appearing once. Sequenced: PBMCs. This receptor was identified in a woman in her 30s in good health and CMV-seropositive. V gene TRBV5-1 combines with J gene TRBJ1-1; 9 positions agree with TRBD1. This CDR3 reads CASSFRDREGEAFF. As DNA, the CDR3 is TGCGCCAGCAGCTTTCGGGACAGGGAAGGTGAAGCTTTCTTT.